This TCR beta chain was obtained from a study of T-cell reconstitution after alpha-beta-depleted transplantation in children. Study-level results: About two months after transplant, alpha-beta T cells reportedly came from several hundred expanded graft clones.

This clonotype was observed once. Its specificity is not known. For TCRbeta, the library was prepared with unique molecular identifiers. TCRdb fed the PCR reads into MiXCR, producing one record per CDR3 protein. Found here are 500,000 to 750,000 distinct CDR3 sequences, over 20% of them singletons; the top ten hold under 45%. Trimming removed 3 bases at V and 2 bases at J, with 13 bases between. The CDR3 runs 15 residues. In germline, CDR1 is SEHNR, CDR2 FQNEAQ (reference sequence). The V gene is TRBV7-9, the J gene TRBJ2-5; D gene unclear. This TCR came from a boy in the first two years of life with Wiskott-Aldrich syndrome, due to receive a stem cell transplant. This sample comprised PBMCs, obtained before TCRalphabeta/CD19-depleted stem cell transplant. This CDR3 is CASSFASPFQETQYF. The CDR3 bases are TGTGCCAGCAGCTTCGCATCCCCGTTTCAAGAGACCCAGTACTTC.